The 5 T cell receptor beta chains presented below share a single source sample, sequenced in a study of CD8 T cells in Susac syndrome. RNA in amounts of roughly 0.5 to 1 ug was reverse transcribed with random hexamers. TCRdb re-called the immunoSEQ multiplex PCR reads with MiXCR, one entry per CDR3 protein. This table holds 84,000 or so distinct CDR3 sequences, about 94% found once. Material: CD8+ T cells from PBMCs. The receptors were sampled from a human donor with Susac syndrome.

CDR3 nucleotide sequence: TGTGCCAGTAAACACAGGGGTGCGTACGAGCAGTACTTC. Protein sequence: CASKHRGAYEQYF. The chain couples TRBV19 to TRBJ2-7, with TRBD1 identical over 7 bases. The length of the CDR3 is 13 residues. The germline V gene encodes CDR1 LNHDA and CDR2 SQIVND (reference sequence). With 7 bases clipped from V and 4 bases from J, the junction kept 7 bases outside the gene matches.

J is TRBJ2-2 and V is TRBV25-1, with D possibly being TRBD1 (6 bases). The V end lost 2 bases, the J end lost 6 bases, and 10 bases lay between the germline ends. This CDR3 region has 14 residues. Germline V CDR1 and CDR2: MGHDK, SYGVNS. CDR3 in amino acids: CASSEHREAGELFF. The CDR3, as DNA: TGTGCCAGCAGTGAACACAGGGAAGCCGGGGAGCTGTTTTTT.

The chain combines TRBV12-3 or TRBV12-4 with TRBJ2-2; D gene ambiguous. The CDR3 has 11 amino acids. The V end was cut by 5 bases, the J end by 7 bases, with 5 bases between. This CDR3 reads CASSPRGELFF. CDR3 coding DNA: TGTGCCAGCAGTCCTCGCGGGGAGCTGTTTTTT.

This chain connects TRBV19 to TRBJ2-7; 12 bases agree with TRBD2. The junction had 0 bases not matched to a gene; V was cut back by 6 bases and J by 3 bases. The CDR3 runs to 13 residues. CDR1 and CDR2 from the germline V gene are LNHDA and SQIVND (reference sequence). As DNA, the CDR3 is TGTGCCAGTAGACTAGCGGGAGGCTACGAGCAGTACTTC. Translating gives CASRLAGGYEQYF.

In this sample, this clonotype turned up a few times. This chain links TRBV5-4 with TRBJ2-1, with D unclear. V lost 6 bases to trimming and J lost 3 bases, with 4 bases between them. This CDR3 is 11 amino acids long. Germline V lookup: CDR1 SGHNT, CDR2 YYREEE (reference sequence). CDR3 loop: CASTSYNEQFF. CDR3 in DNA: TGTGCCAGCACTAGCTACAATGAGCAGTTCTTC.